This T cell receptor beta chain was found in a study of T-cell memory formation after mild COVID-19. TCRdb passed the 5' RACE reads through MiXCR, listing each CDR3 protein once. Among about 120,000 distinct CDR3 sequences listed, roughly 15% were seen once. The source is an adult woman who had mild COVID-19 (a few samples of this study predate the infection). Cell type and time point are not known. The sample was PBMCs or a T cell subset sorted from them (not recorded which).

The CDR3 DNA reads as TGTGCCAGCTCACCAAGGGTTGCGCAGGGGAACACTGAAGCTTTCTTT. It encodes CASSPRVAQGNTEAFF. The gene calls are TRBV18 and TRBJ1-1; D might be TRBD1 (5 bases). Germline CDR1 reads KGHSH; CDR2 reads LQKENI. The CDR3 extends over 16 amino acids. V was clipped by 2 bases and J by 1 base, with 14 bases between them.